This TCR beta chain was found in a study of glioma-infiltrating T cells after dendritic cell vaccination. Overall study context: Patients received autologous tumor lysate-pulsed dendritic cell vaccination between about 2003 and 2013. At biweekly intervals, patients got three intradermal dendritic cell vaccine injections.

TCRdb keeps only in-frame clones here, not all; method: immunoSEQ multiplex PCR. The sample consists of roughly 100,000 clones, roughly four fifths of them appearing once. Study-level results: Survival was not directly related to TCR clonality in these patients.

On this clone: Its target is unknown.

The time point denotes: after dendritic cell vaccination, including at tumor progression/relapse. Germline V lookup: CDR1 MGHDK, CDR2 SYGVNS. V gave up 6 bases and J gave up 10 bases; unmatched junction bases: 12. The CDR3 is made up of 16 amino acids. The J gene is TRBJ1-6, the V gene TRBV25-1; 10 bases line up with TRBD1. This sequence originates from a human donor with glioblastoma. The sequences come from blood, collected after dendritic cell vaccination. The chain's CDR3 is CASRATGTGVESPLHF. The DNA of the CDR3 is TGTGCCAGCAGGGCAACCGGGACAGGGGTAGAATCACCCCTCCACTTT.